This T cell receptor beta chain comes out of a study of human T cells and chemical hapten exposure. Turning to the study itself: Patients got weekly scalp diphenylcyclopropenone doses over the approximately 24-week study. Among samples, TCR yields varied mainly because of small differences in pooled library volume.

The time point here: patch test 2, 6 weeks after DPC sensitization. As for treatment: therapeutic diphenylcyclopropenone sensitization with weekly scalp DPC. This clonotype was seen repeatedly, ten times or more. In the original workflow: Per sample, the median was about 88,000 TCRs, with values from about 24,000 to 680,000. TCRdb itself ran the RACE reads through MiXCR, one entry per CDR3 protein. The V and J calls were not made by the authors but by TCRdb's processing. The table has fewer than 90,000 distinct CDR3 sequences, about 6.3% seen once. The V end was cut by 8 bases, the J end by 0 bases, with 10 bases between. CDR3 length: 13 amino acids.

The chain carries TRBV12-3 or TRBV12-4 and TRBJ1-1; no clear D. The source of this sequence is a woman aged 25-40 years with alopecia areata. Some clones in this sample may be carry-over from other donors' samples. Sequencing was performed on whole blood, taken in connection with sensitization to the hapten diphenylcyclopropenone (DPC). CDR3 sequence reads: CASGASMNTEAFF. The CDR3 DNA reads TGTGCCAGCGGAGCTTCAATGAACACTGAAGCTTTCTTT.